Listed below are T cell receptor beta chains from one sample, sequenced in a study of blood T cell repertoires in COVID-19. Sequencing used immunoSEQ multiplex PCR; TCRdb keeps in-frame clones, though not all of them. The table records 200,000 to 250,000 clones, 85% of them present only once. The sequenced material came from peripheral blood. These receptors all come from a woman aged 60 to 75 with active or convalescent COVID-19. CDR3s include the opening cysteine and the closing phenylalanine or tryptophan. The D gene is left open where the match is weak. Expanded clones are given a class, and other clones once, few, many or no size at all.

clone_size j_call v_call cdr3_length d_call cdr3_nt cdr3_aa
. TRBJ1-1 TRBV7-9 13 . TGTGCCAGCAGCCCTGGAGGGAACACTGAAGCTTTCTTT CASSPGGNTEAFF
. TRBJ2-3 TRBV5-1 15 . TGCGCCAGCACCTCTTCGGCAGGTTGGGCAGATACGCAGTATTTT CASTSSAGWADTQYF
. TRBJ2-7 TRBV19 14 TRBD1 TGTGCCAGTAGTCTCCTGTACAGGGGCTACGAGCAGTACTTC CASSLLYRGYEQYF
. TRBJ1-4 TRBV3-1/TRBV3-2 15 . TGTGCCAGCAGCCTCGAGGGTTTATCGGGTGAAAAACTGTTTTTT CASSLEGLSGEKLFF
. TRBJ2-5 TRBV23-1 14 . TGCGCCAGCAGCCAGATAGCGGAACAAGAGACCCAGTACTTC CASSQIAEQETQYF
few TRBJ2-3 TRBV5-4 15 TRBD2 TGTGCCAGCAGTAATAGCGGGGGGGCCCGAGATACGCAGTATTTT CASSNSGGARDTQYF
. TRBJ1-1 TRBV30 13 . TGTGCCTGGACAAGTCGTAGGAACACTGAAGCTTTCTTT CAWTSRRNTEAFF
once TRBJ2-1 TRBV6-5 15 TRBD1 TGTGCCAGCGAGCCTTCGGGACAGCACTACAATGAGCAGTTCTTC CASEPSGQHYNEQFF
. TRBJ2-3 TRBV29-1 16 TRBD2 TGCAGCGTTGAAGGGTATGGGACTAGCGGCGGTTATACGCAGTATTTT CSVEGYGTSGGYTQYF
. TRBJ1-1 TRBV7-6 15 TRBD1 TGTGCCAGCAGCTTAGTTGGGACAGGGGAAACTGAAGCTTTCTTT CASSLVGTGETEAFF
. TRBJ1-1 TRBV3-1/TRBV3-2 15 TRBD1 TGTGCCAGCAGCCTGGCCGGGACAGGGGAAGTTGAAGCTTTCTTT CASSLAGTGEVEAFF
. TRBJ2-2 TRBV7-5 15 . TGTGCCAGAAGCTACGGGGACAGGGGCACCGGGGAGCTGTTTTTT CARSYGDRGTGELFF
. TRBJ2-5 TRBV28 12 . TGTGCCAGCAGTTGGGCCCGAGAGACCCAGTACTTC CASSWARETQYF
. TRBJ2-5 TRBV11-2 14 TRBD2 TGTGCCAGCAGCTACAGCGGGGGCCAAGAGACCCAGTACTTC CASSYSGGQETQYF
. TRBJ1-3 TRBV23-1 17 . TGCGCCAGCAGTCAATCGCGGACACCCAGCTCTGGAAACACCATATATTTT CASSQSRTPSSGNTIYF
. TRBJ2-1 TRBV3-1/TRBV3-2 16 . TGTGCCAGCAGCCAAGATATAGCGGACGACTACAATGAGCAGTTCTTC CASSQDIADDYNEQFF
. TRBJ1-4 TRBV14 16 . TGTGCCAGCAGCCGGATGGGAGAAGGAGCTAATGAAAAACTGTTTTTT CASSRMGEGANEKLFF
. TRBJ2-3 TRBV7-8 15 TRBD1 TGTGCCAGCAGTCCCCGGGACAGCGACATCTTTACGCAGTATTTT CASSPRDSDIFTQYF
. TRBJ2-3 TRBV7-9 14 TRBD2 TGTGCCAGCAGCTGGACTAGCGGCACAGATACGCAGTATTTT CASSWTSGTDTQYF
. TRBJ1-2 TRBV30 12 TRBD1 TGTACCGGACAGGGGTTGAACTATGGCTACACCTTC CTGQGLNYGYTF
. TRBJ1-1 TRBV10-3 19 . TGTGCCATCAGTGAGAAGGTGGTCGGGGGGTCGGGCAGGAACACTGAAGCTTTCTTT CAISEKVVGGSGRNTEAFF
. TRBJ2-1 TRBV21-1 19 . TGTGCCAGCAGCAAAGGTCCCCCTATAGCGGGTAGTGTTATCAATGAGCAGTTCTTC CASSKGPPIAGSVINEQFF
. TRBJ2-1 TRBV6-4 14 . TGTGCCAGCAGTGCCGGGGGATCCTACAATGAGCAGTTCTTC CASSAGGSYNEQFF
. TRBJ2-6 TRBV4-1 17 . TGCGCCAGCAGCCACCCAGGGGCGCCCTCTGGGGCCAACGTCCTGACTTTC CASSHPGAPSGANVLTF
. TRBJ1-2 TRBV5-1 15 TRBD1 TGCGCCAGCAGCTTGGCTCCGACAGGGAACTATGGCTACACCTTC CASSLAPTGNYGYTF
. TRBJ2-1 TRBV29-1 12 . TGCAGCGTTGACGTGTCCTACAATGAGCAGTTCTTC CSVDVSYNEQFF
few TRBJ1-4 TRBV6-5 14 . TGTGCCAGCAGTTACTCCAGACAGGCTGAAAAACTGTTTTTT CASSYSRQAEKLFF
. TRBJ2-7 TRBV10-2 12 . TGCGCCAGCTCGGGACAAACCTACGAGCAGTACTTC CASSGQTYEQYF
. TRBJ2-1 TRBV4-1 15 TRBD1 TGCGCCAGCAGCCAGGGACAGGGGCCGTACAATGAGCAGTTCTTC CASSQGQGPYNEQFF
. TRBJ2-2 TRBV2 13 TRBD2 TGTGCCAGCAGTCGAGCGGGGGCCGGGGAGCTGTTTTTT CASSRAGAGELFF
. TRBJ1-3 TRBV2 11 . TGTGCCAGCAGTGCAGGGCCCGACATATATTTT CASSAGPDIYF
. TRBJ1-2 TRBV6-1 18 TRBD1 TGTGCCAGCAGTGAACTCGGGACAGACCCGGGCCGGGGCGGTGGCTACACCTTC CASSELGTDPGRGGGYTF
once TRBJ2-1 TRBV7-6 17 TRBD2 TGTGCCAGCAGCTTATTTGGGCGGGAGAGCTCCTACAATGAGCAGTTCTTC CASSLFGRESSYNEQFF
. TRBJ1-2 TRBV28 16 . TGTGCCAGCAGTTTAAGGATGGTAGTATCGGGCTATGGCTACACCTTC CASSLRMVVSGYGYTF
. TRBJ1-5 TRBV5-1 14 TRBD1 TGCGCCAGCAGCCCCGGGACAGGGGGCGAGCCCCAGCATTTT CASSPGTGGEPQHF
. TRBJ1-2 TRBV6-5 15 TRBD1 TGTGCCAGCAGGAGTCCGGGACAGGGGGTCCCTGGCTACACCTTC CASRSPGQGVPGYTF
. TRBJ1-2 TRBV19 14 . TGTGCCACCAATCCGACCAGGGGCAACTATGGCTACACCTTC CATNPTRGNYGYTF
. TRBJ2-1 TRBV2 14 TRBD2 TGTGCCAGCAGTGGGGGGACTACATACAATGAGCAGTTCTTC CASSGGTTYNEQFF
. TRBJ2-5 TRBV15 13 TRBD1 TGTGCCACCAGCTGGACAGGGACGGAGACCCAGTACTTC CATSWTGTETQYF
. TRBJ1-1 TRBV5-5 13 . TGTGCCAGCAGCTTAGCAGGGAACACTGAAGCTTTCTTT CASSLAGNTEAFF
. TRBJ1-1 TRBV5-4 15 . TGTGCCAGCAGCCCCGGACAGCTCATGAACACTGAAGCTTTCTTT CASSPGQLMNTEAFF
. TRBJ2-7 TRBV5-6 15 . TGTGCCAGCCACGTGGGGCCAACAAAGGCCTACGAGCAGTACTTC CASHVGPTKAYEQYF
. TRBJ2-5 TRBV19 14 . TGTGCCAGTAGTATTAGGACAGATCAAGAGACCCAGTACTTC CASSIRTDQETQYF
. TRBJ2-1 TRBV27 11 . TGTGCCAGCACCTTATACAATGAGCAGTTCTTC CASTLYNEQFF
. TRBJ2-5 TRBV9 15 TRBD1 TGTGCCAGCAGCAAATGGACAGGGCGTTCAGAGACCCAGTACTTC CASSKWTGRSETQYF
. TRBJ2-7 TRBV7-8 16 . TGTGCCAGCAGCTTAGAGCGTCCACCACACCCCTACGAGCAGTACTTC CASSLERPPHPYEQYF
once TRBJ1-2 TRBV9 16 . TGTGCCAGCAGCCTCCTCGGGAACCCAGCTAACTATGGCTACACCTTC CASSLLGNPANYGYTF
. TRBJ1-2 TRBV6-6 15 TRBD1 TGTGCCAGCAGTTACTCGCGGACAGGGAACTATGGCTACACCTTC CASSYSRTGNYGYTF
. TRBJ1-2 TRBV11-3 15 . TGTGCCAGCAGCTTGGATACCACAGGGATACATGGCTACACCTTC CASSLDTTGIHGYTF